This T cell receptor (beta chain) was sequenced during a study of OX40 agonist ivuxolimab in advanced cancers. Concerning the study at large: Ivuxolimab was an agonistic, fully human IgG2 monoclonal antibody directed against OX40 (CD134), a costimulatory receptor. Intravenous ivuxolimab was administered to patients every 2 weeks at six dose levels: 0.01, 0.1, 0.3, 1.5, 3 and 10 mg/kg. Among the roughly 50 dose-escalation patients, 19 had hepatocellular carcinoma, 15 or so melanoma, 9 renal cell carcinoma and 9 head and neck cancer. The dose-escalation cohort was roughly 87% male with a mean age of approximately 60 years, ranging from roughly 23 to 79. Prior anti-PD-1, anti-PD-L1 or anti-CTLA-4 therapy was permitted, and less than 45% of dose-escalation patients had received checkpoint inhibitors. Three dose-escalation patients achieved partial responses, one with hepatocellular carcinoma and two with cutaneous melanoma. Peripheral TCRbeta sequencing was intended to test whether TCR sequence diversity was altered and clonal T-cell expansion was caused by ivuxolimab. The paper reports the monotherapy dose-escalation portion (N of about 50 patients) of the phase I ivuxolimab trial. What the authors observed across the whole study: At doses of 0.1 to 3.0 mg/kg, clonal expansion of both CD4+ and CD8+ blood T cells was observed from baseline to week 6. Which antigens the clonally expanded peripheral T cells were specific for was not determined. Low levels of normalized T-cell clonal expansion were also seen in some patients who did not respond. In the 0.1-3.0 mg/kg groups, partial responders were among the patients with the lowest normalized peripheral clonal expansion, particularly in CD8+ T cells. After ivuxolimab, expanded clones were on average more numerous among CD8+ T cells than among CD4+ T cells.

For sequencing of the TCRbeta CDR3 region, genomic DNA was extracted from the sorted cells. TCRbeta CDR3 regions were sequenced using the immunoSEQ Assay. Entries here come from immuneACCESS through TCRdb and include only in-frame sequences with V and J called. Some clones fail to appear in such tables; in the studies checked, an unresolved V gene covers under half of the shortfall, and the cause of the remainder is unknown. This sample lists around 80,000 clones; over 70% were detected once. The ten largest clones capture approximately 0.5% of the sample. Taken from cysteine to phenylalanine, the CDR3 has 12 residues. The retained sequence is limited to the CDR3, 36 bases, with the frame set at the first base. CDR1 and CDR2 (SGHVS, FNYEAQ) derive from the germline V gene. Trimming at the junction amounts to 5 bases on V and 7 bases on J, and the germline ends lie 9 bases apart. Patients with a history of autoimmune disease or receiving systemic immunosuppression were excluded from the trial. In every dose cohort, peripheral blood was drawn for TCR sequencing at baseline, cycle 4 day 1, and cycle 7 day 1. The samples were drawn from a first-in-human, open-label, multicenter phase I dose-escalation trial of ivuxolimab. The trial enrolled adults with locally advanced or metastatic head and neck squamous cell, hepatocellular, melanoma or renal cell carcinoma. CD4+ and CD8+ T cells were sorted separately from peripheral blood before TCR sequencing.

As for this clone: No cognate antigen has been identified for it. Per-nucleotide qualities are absent, and no much larger clonotype sits a single base away.

The chain employs TRBV7-6 and TRBJ2-1, with TRBD1 perhaps the D gene, on 7 matching bases. This specimen was CD4+ or CD8+ T cells sorted from blood, taken in a trial of the OX40 agonist ivuxolimab. The receptor was derived from an adult with an advanced solid tumor such as melanoma, head and neck, liver or kidney cancer. The CDR3 protein: CASSPGGNEQFF. The sequenced DNA is TGTGCCAGCAGCCCAGGGGGGAATGAGCAGTTCTTC.